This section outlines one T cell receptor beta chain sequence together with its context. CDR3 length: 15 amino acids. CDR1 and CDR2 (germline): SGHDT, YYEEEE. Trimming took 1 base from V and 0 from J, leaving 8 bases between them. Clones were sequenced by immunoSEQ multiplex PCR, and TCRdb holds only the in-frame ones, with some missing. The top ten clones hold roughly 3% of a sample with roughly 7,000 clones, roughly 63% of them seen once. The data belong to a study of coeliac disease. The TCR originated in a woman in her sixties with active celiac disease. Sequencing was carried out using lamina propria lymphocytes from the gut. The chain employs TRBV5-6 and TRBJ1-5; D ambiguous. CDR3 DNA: TGTGCCAGCAGCTTGCGCGCGTATAGCAATCAGCCCCAGCATTTT. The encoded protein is CASSLRAYSNQPQHF.